What follows describes a single T cell receptor beta chain. The antigen remains undetermined. Libraries were prepared by immunoSEQ multiplex PCR; TCRdb keeps only in-frame clonotypes and omits some of them. The table lists some 120,000 clones, about 87% of them singletons. The sample originates from a study of T cell responses to AZD1222 COVID-19 vaccine. Whole-study context: Timing groups of about 4 and about 12 weeks for second doses were pooled. Study findings and constraints: At baseline, seropositivity was found in only six or seven AZD1222 recipients. Dominant at 160-218 and 743-854, vaccine-associated CD4 TCRs also spanned spike. Following two doses of AZD1222, Spike-specific TCR breadth and depth rose.

This CDR3 has 16 amino acids. V gave up 0 bases and J gave up 4 bases; unmatched junction bases: 5. Germline V gene lookup returns CDR1 LGHNA and CDR2 YSLEER. This sequence joins TRBV4-3 and TRBJ1-3, with 8 positions matching TRBD1. The clonotype was recovered from an adult in good health. The specimen comprised peripheral blood, sampled on day 0 of AZD1222 vaccination. Written as DNA, the CDR3 is TGCGCCAGCAGCCAAGATGCGAACAGGGGGGGAAACACCATATATTTT. Translated: CASSQDANRGGNTIYF.